A selection of T cell receptor beta chains follows, all from one sample in a study of cytomegalovirus exposure and HLA in healthy donors. Assay: immunoSEQ multiplex PCR; the TCRdb copy retains only in-frame clones and omits some. The repertoire holds 100,000 to 150,000 clones, with around 82% as singletons. The sequencing sample was made of PBMCs. Receptor source: a man aged 25-45 years in good health and CMV-seropositive. CDR3s include the opening cysteine and the closing phenylalanine or tryptophan. A D gene is named only where the DNA matches it firmly.

CDR3	D	V	J
CASSLVATGQKGTQYF	TRBD1	TRBV7-2	TRBJ2-5
CASSTDPGSLTQYF	.	TRBV5-4	TRBJ2-3
CASRPAGGWTYYGYTF	TRBD1	TRBV28	TRBJ1-2
CASSPPSYQETQYF	.	TRBV18	TRBJ2-5
CASTTPNPDRGSYEQYF	TRBD1	TRBV27	TRBJ2-7
CASKSGSGTYEQYF	TRBD2	TRBV13	TRBJ2-7
CASTWTANTGELFF	.	TRBV28	TRBJ2-2
CASSQERGITQREQETQYF	.	TRBV4-1	TRBJ2-5
CASRYSGGRYNEQFF	TRBD2	TRBV27	TRBJ2-1
CASSHPGLAVVNEQFF	TRBD2	TRBV4-2	TRBJ2-1
CASSKPGLAGGGEQFF	TRBD2	TRBV9	TRBJ2-1
CASRRGPTGELFF	TRBD1	TRBV6-1	TRBJ2-2
CASSEEPGQGYEQYF	TRBD1	TRBV5-1	TRBJ2-7
CASSPDGLATTYEQYF	TRBD2	TRBV5-1	TRBJ2-7
CASSAQPGRSGSEQFF	.	TRBV7-2	TRBJ2-1
CASSSRLAGTETQYF	TRBD2	TRBV9	TRBJ2-5
CASSVGEGLMYEQFF	TRBD2	TRBV9	TRBJ2-1
CASSLDSWGNEKLFF	.	TRBV6-5	TRBJ1-4
CASSRETGHQYEQYF	.	TRBV11-2	TRBJ2-7
CASSSQGSGNEQFF	.	TRBV9	TRBJ2-1
CASSLGLSGRPPYEQYF	.	TRBV7-6	TRBJ2-7
CASSYSSGGRSFNEQFF	TRBD2	TRBV19	TRBJ2-1
CASSLGTSGRIDEQYF	TRBD2	TRBV5-1	TRBJ2-7
CASSENSLDTQYF	.	TRBV2	TRBJ2-3
CASSTTGTGGNEQFF	TRBD1	TRBV19	TRBJ2-1
CASSDEAALGTGELFF	.	TRBV6-4	TRBJ2-2
CASSQDRAGAYEQYF	.	TRBV4-2	TRBJ2-7
CASSAGSYQFF	.	TRBV2	TRBJ2-1
CASSPDQDTQYF	.	TRBV18	TRBJ2-3
CASSHWTVQGRGPNTEAFF	.	TRBV14	TRBJ1-1
CASSQAPQGIEAFF	.	TRBV4-3	TRBJ1-1
CASSLDTGSYNEQFF	.	TRBV11-2	TRBJ2-1
CASSTLAGENTGELFF	TRBD2	TRBV7-6	TRBJ2-2
CASSGLAGALHTQYF	TRBD2	TRBV19	TRBJ2-3
CASSPPGLSQETQYF	.	TRBV18	TRBJ2-5
CASRVPGAYEQYF	.	TRBV27	TRBJ2-7
CASSVGGRPTGELFF	.	TRBV9	TRBJ2-2
CASSLGGGLSGNTQYF	TRBD2	TRBV7-3	TRBJ2-3
CASSQNRGYEQYF	TRBD1	TRBV4-3	TRBJ2-7
CASSLLASETQYF	.	TRBV5-1	TRBJ2-5
CASSFAVGLSARVRGYTF	.	TRBV11-2	TRBJ1-2
CASSMPLYGGATYEQYF	TRBD2	TRBV19	TRBJ2-7
CASSSGSQGINEKLFF	.	TRBV7-9	TRBJ1-4
CASSEQGFYGYTF	TRBD1	TRBV9	TRBJ1-2
CASNPRDQPQHF	.	TRBV28	TRBJ1-5
CAISNTGTGDGYTF	TRBD1	TRBV10-3	TRBJ1-2
CASSSQGGYEQYF	.	TRBV6-5	TRBJ2-7